The next 21 T cell receptor beta chains were all read from a single sample in a study of T cell repertoires in cytomegalovirus infection. Using its own MiXCR run on the reads, TCRdb lists one record per CDR3 protein. The table has under 200,000 distinct CDR3 sequences, roughly 30% seen once; the top ten hold 30% to 35%. The source material was PBMCs. The origin of the receptors is a human donor in good health (CMV status not recorded). Some clones in this sample may be carry-over from other donors' samples.

This clonotype was seen a handful of times. The V gene is TRBV7-6, the J gene TRBJ2-7; D unresolved. V gave up 5 bases and J gave up 0 bases, with 11 bases separating them. This CDR3 is built from 14 residues. Germline CDR1 is SGHVS and CDR2 is FNYEAQ. DNA for the CDR3: TGTGCCAGCAGCCCCCTTAGGGTCTCCTACGAGCAGTACTTC. This sequence encodes CASSPLRVSYEQYF.

The V and J genes are TRBV2 and TRBJ1-5; 10 nucleotides agree with TRBD1. J was trimmed by 5 bases and V by 6 bases; bases with no gene match: 4. The CDR3 contains 14 residues. Germline lookup yields CDR1 SNHLY and CDR2 FYNNEI. DNA for the CDR3: TGTGCCAGCAGCTCGGACAGGGGGGATCAGCCCCAGCATTTT. It encodes CASSSDRGDQPQHF.

This clonotype was counted between two and nine times. The chain joins TRBV2 to TRBJ1-2; tentatively, D is TRBD1 (5 bases). The V gene's germline CDR1 is SNHLY and CDR2 FYNNEI. This CDR3 has 13 residues. The V end was cut by 6 bases, the J end by 3 bases, with 11 bases between. The CDR3 DNA sequence: TGTGCCAGCAGGATGGGGGATGACTATGGCTACACCTTC. The encoded protein is CASRMGDDYGYTF.

A note on this clonotype: A single base separates this from a much larger clone, so it may be a read error. The rearrangement uses TRBV7-2 and TRBJ1-3; no definite D call. Germline CDR1 is SGHTA and CDR2 is FQGNSA. Trimming left V 5 bases short and J 0 bases short, with 8 bases between. The CDR3 has 14 amino acids. The CDR3 sequence: CASSPRNSGNTIYF. The CDR3 nucleotides read TGTGCCAGCAGCCCTCGTAACTCTGGAAACACCATATATTTT. The full variable domain, its missing parts supplied by reference TRBV7-2 and TRBJ1-3, is GAGVSQSPSNKVTEKGKDVELRCDPISGHTALYWYRQSLGQGLEFLIYFQGNSAPDKSGLPSDRFSAERTGGSVSTLTIQRTQQEDSAVYLCASSPRNSGNTIYFGEGSWLTVV.

The rearrangement joins TRBV25-1 to TRBJ2-7; D ambiguous. Germline CDR1 and CDR2: MGHDK and SYGVNS. The V end lost 4 bases, the J end lost 7 bases, and 11 bases lay between the germline ends. There are 12 residues in the CDR3. CDR3 DNA: TGTGCCAGCAGTGTCTACCATCGGGAGCAGTACTTC. Its protein product is CASSVYHREQYF.

This rearrangement joins TRBV19 to TRBJ2-1; D possibly corresponds to TRBD2 (6 bases). Trimming removed 5 bases at V and 5 bases at J, with 16 bases between. Per germline, CDR1 LNHDA and CDR2 SQIVND (reference sequence). The CDR3 has 15 amino acids. CDR3 loop: CASSLLRGINNEQFF. The CDR3 DNA reads TGTGCCAGTAGTCTCCTCCGGGGGATAAACAATGAGCAGTTCTTC. The full variable domain, its missing parts supplied by reference TRBV19 and TRBJ2-1, is DGGITQSPKYLFRKEGQNVTLSCEQNLNHDAMYWYRQDPGQGLRLIYYSQIVNDFQKGDIAEGYSVSREKKESFPLTVTSAQKNPTAFYLCASSLLRGINNEQFFGPGTRLTVL.

This rearrangement joins TRBV5-6 to TRBJ2-7, with 8 bases lining up with TRBD1. Germline assignment: CDR1 SGHDT and CDR2 YYEEEE. Unmatched junction bases numbered 4, after V lost 4 bases and J lost 1 base. The CDR3 runs 14 residues. CDR3 protein: CASSGGTGSYEQYF. The DNA for the CDR3 is TGTGCCAGCAGCGGCGGGACAGGATCCTACGAGCAGTACTTC.

This clonotype was observed a handful of times. The V call is TRBV7-9, the J call TRBJ2-3; 8 positions agree with TRBD1. CDR1 is SEHNR, CDR2 FQNEAQ, per germline (reference sequence). The CDR3 contains 15 residues. V shed 4 bases, J shed 5 bases, and the junction held 8 bases outside the gene matches. The CDR3 DNA reads TGTGCCAGCAGCTCCCCGGACAGGGTAAAAGATACGCAGTATTTT. It translates to CASSSPDRVKDTQYF. The full variable domain, with the rest looked up from reference TRBV7-9 and TRBJ2-3, is DTGVSQNPRHKITKRGQNVTFRCDPISEHNRLYWYRQTLGQGPEFLTYFQNEAQLEKSRLLSDRFSAERPKGSFSTLEIQRTEQGDSAMYLCASSSPDRVKDTQYFGPGTRLTVL.

This sequence joins TRBV7-9 and TRBJ1-1; D not resolved. Trimming cost V 4 bases and J 6 bases, with 9 bases left between them. The CDR3 has 12 amino acids. From germline, CDR1 is SEHNR and CDR2 FQNEAQ (reference sequence). Written as DNA, the CDR3 is TGTGCCAGCAGCTCCTTTGGACCTGAAGCTTTCTTT. Translated, it gives CASSSFGPEAFF.

This clonotype was detected a few times. The chain couples TRBV7-8 to TRBJ1-4; D uncertain. Trimming left V 6 bases short and J 11 bases short, with 16 bases between. The CDR3 spans 13 residues. CDR1 is SGHVS and CDR2 is FQNEAQ in the germline V gene. This chain's CDR3 is CASSPYDAPKLFF. As DNA, the CDR3 is TGTGCCAGCAGTCCTTATGACGCGCCGAAACTGTTTTTT.

This chain uses TRBV5-6 with TRBJ2-7, with D perhaps assigned TRBD1 or TRBD2 (5 bases each). V lost 3 bases and J lost 7, with 26 bases in between. CDR3 size: 17 residues. Looked up from germline, CDR1 is SGHDT and CDR2 is YYEEEE. CDR3: CASSSGHPGRKNWEQYF. CDR3 nucleotide sequence: TGTGCCAGCAGCTCAGGACACCCGGGACGGAAGAATTGGGAGCAGTACTTC.

This chain links TRBV7-2 with TRBJ1-5, with D possibly being TRBD1 (5 bases). Trimming removed 5 bases at V and 0 bases at J, with 11 bases between. This CDR3 is built from 15 residues. Germline CDR1 SGHTA, CDR2 FQGNSA. The CDR3 DNA is TGTGCCAGCAGCGCAGGGACGGTTAGCAATCAGCCCCAGCATTTT. Its translation: CASSAGTVSNQPQHF.

Concerning this clonotype itself: With a much larger clone just one base away, this may be a read error. The chain uses TRBV7-2 and TRBJ2-7; possibly TRBD2 for D (6 bases). CDR1 and CDR2 (germline): SGHTA, FQGNSA. The CDR3 is 12 residues long. With 8 bases removed from V and 0 bases from J, the gap between germline ends came to 8 bases. Here the CDR3 reads CASGRISYEQYF. CDR3 bases: TGTGCCAGCGGGAGGATCTCCTACGAGCAGTACTTC.

This clonotype was observed a handful of times. This chain uses TRBV11-2 with TRBJ1-2; D call uncertain. Germline-derived CDR1 and CDR2 are SGHAT and FQNNGV. The length of the CDR3 is 14 residues. V dropped 7 bases and J dropped 2 bases, with 14 bases sitting between them. The CDR3 DNA is TGTGCCAGCAACGAACTTGACGTGAACTATGGCTACACCTTC. This gives the protein CASNELDVNYGYTF.

This sequence joins TRBV29-1 and TRBJ1-1, with D maybe TRBD1 (5 bases). Germline V lookup: CDR1 SQVTM, CDR2 ANQGSEA. V was shortened by 5 bases and J by 4 bases, with 14 bases between the two germline ends. The CDR3 is 13 amino acids. For the CDR3, the DNA is TGCAGCGTTTTGACACAGGTTGGCACTGAAGCTTTCTTT. This encodes CSVLTQVGTEAFF.

This clonotype was observed a few times. The J gene is TRBJ2-7, the V gene TRBV4-1; the D gene is possibly TRBD1 (6 bases). This CDR3 has 14 residues. The V end lost 0 bases, the J end lost 1 base, and 7 bases lay between the germline ends. Germline-derived CDR1 and CDR2 are MGHRA and YSYEKL. The DNA for the CDR3 is TGCGCCAGCAGCCAAGAGGACAGTTCCTACGAGCAGTACTTC. Its protein is CASSQEDSSYEQYF.

The V gene is TRBV20-1, the J gene TRBJ2-2; D is unresolved. V shed 3 bases and J shed 3 bases, with 11 bases lying between them. CDR1 is DFQATT and CDR2 is SNEGSKA in the germline V gene (reference sequence). This CDR3 region has 14 residues. CDR3 sequence (DNA): TGCAGTGCTAGGGCGAGTCTACACACCGGGGAGCTGTTTTTT. Protein sequence: CSARASLHTGELFF.

V gene TRBV20-1 combines with J gene TRBJ1-2; tentative D call: TRBD1 (5 bases). The germline CDR1 and CDR2 sequences are DFQATT and SNEGSKA (reference sequence). V was cut by 1 base and J by 6 bases, with 15 bases left in between. The CDR3 runs 14 residues. This CDR3 is CSARGGGSRNGYTF. In DNA form, the CDR3 reads TGCAGTGCTAGAGGGGGGGGGAGTCGGAATGGCTACACCTTC.

The table lists this clonotype with a few counts. This chain uses TRBV11-2 with TRBJ2-5; D gene ambiguous. This CDR3 region has 10 residues. Germline assignment: CDR1 SGHAT and CDR2 FQNNGV. The V and J ends lost 5 bases and 6 bases respectively, with 4 bases between them. CDR3 nucleotide sequence: TGTGCCAGCAGCGACAAGACCCAGTACTTC. It specifies CASSDKTQYF.

The chain has TRBV20-1 and TRBJ2-5; 8 nucleotides agree with TRBD2. The germline gives CDR1 DFQATT, CDR2 SNEGSKA (reference sequence). J was trimmed by 5 bases and V by 3 bases; bases with no gene match: 14. CDR3 size: 16 residues. The CDR3 DNA reads TGCAGTGCTAGGAATCAAATTTTTGGCGGGGGGGAGACCCAGTACTTC. Translation gives CSARNQIFGGGETQYF.

This chain connects TRBV12-3 or TRBV12-4 to TRBJ2-3; D could derive from TRBD1 or TRBD2 (6 bases each). The CDR3 spans 15 residues. V lost 2 bases, J lost 5 bases, and 14 bases lay in between. CDR3 in DNA: TGTGCCAGCAGTTTAAGGGGGGCGTCTGAAGATACGCAGTATTTT. Its translation is CASSLRGASEDTQYF.